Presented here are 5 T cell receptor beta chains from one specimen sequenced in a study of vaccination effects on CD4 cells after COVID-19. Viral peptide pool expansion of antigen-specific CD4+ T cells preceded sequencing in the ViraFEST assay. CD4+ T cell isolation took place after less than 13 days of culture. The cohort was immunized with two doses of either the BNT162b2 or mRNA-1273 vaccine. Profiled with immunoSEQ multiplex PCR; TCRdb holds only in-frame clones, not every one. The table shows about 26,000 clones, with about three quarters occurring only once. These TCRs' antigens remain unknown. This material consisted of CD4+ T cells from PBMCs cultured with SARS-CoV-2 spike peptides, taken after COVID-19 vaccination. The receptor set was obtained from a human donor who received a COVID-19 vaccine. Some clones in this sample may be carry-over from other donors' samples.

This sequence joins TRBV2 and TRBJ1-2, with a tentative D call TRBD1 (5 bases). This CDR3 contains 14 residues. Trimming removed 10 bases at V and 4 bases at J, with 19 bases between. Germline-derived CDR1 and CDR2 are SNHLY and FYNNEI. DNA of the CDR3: TGTGCCATCAAAACTCGGGGCCCTCCCTATGGCTACACCTTC. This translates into CAIKTRGPPYGYTF.

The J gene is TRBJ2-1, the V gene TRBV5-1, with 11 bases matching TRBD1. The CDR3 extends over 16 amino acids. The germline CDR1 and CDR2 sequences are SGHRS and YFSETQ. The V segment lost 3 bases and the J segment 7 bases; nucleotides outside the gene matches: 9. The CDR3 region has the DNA TGCGCCAGCAGCTCCTGGACAGGGGGCGCGATGAATGAGCAGTTCTTC. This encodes CASSSWTGGAMNEQFF.

This chain's CDR3 is CASSSSGGSSYNEQFF. CDR3 DNA: TGCGCCAGCAGCTCTAGCGGGGGGAGCTCCTACAATGAGCAGTTCTTC. V gene TRBV5-1 combines with J gene TRBJ2-1, with 11 bases fitting TRBD2. The CDR3 consists of 16 residues. V trimming: 3 bases; J trimming: 0 bases; junction bases outside the gene matches: 2. Per the germline V gene, CDR1 is SGHRS and CDR2 is YFSETQ.

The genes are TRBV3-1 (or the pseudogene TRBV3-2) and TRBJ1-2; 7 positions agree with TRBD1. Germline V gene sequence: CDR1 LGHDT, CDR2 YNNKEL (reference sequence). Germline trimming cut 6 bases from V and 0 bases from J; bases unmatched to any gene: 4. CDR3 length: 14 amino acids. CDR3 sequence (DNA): TGTGCCAGCAGTCGGACAGGCGCTAACTATGGCTACACCTTC. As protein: CASSRTGANYGYTF.

The CDR3 coding sequence is TGTGCCAGCTCACCACCGGGGGGAGAGACCCAGTACTTC. This encodes CASSPPGGETQYF. V gene TRBV18 combines with J gene TRBJ2-5; weak D call: TRBD2 (6 bases). V was pared by 0 bases and J by 4 bases, with 6 bases between. The CDR3 consists of 13 residues. In germline, CDR1 is KGHSH, CDR2 LQKENI.